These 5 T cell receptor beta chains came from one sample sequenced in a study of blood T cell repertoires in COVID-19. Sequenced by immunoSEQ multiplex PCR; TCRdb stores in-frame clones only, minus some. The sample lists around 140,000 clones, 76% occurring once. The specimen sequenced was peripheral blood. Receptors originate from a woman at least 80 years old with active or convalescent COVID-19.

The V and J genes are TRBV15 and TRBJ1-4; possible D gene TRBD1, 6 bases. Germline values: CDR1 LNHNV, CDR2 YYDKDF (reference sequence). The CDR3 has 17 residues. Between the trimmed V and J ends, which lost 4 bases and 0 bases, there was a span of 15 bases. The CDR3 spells CATSNDRPGATNEKLFF. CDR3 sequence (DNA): TGTGCCACCAGCAACGACAGGCCGGGTGCAACTAATGAAAAACTGTTTTTT.

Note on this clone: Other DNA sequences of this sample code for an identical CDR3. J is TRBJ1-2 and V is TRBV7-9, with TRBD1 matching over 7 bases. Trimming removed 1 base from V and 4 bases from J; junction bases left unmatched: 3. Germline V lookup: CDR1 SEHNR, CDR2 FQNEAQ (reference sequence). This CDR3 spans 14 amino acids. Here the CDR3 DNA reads TGTGCCAGCAGCTTAGAGGGGGCGAGCTATGGCTACACCTTC. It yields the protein CASSLEGASYGYTF.

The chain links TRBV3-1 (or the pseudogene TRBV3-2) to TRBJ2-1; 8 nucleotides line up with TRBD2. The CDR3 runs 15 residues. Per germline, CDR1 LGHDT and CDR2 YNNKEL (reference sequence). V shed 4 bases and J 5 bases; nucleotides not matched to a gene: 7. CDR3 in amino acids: CASSLRGGRDNEQFF. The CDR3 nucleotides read TGTGCCAGCAGCCTACGGGGGGGGAGGGACAATGAGCAGTTCTTC.

This CDR3 reads CASSVQGYGYTF. The CDR3 nucleotides read TGTGCCAGCAGTGTACAGGGGTATGGCTACACCTTC. This chain uses TRBV28 with TRBJ1-2, with TRBD1 identical over 7 bases. CDR1 and CDR2 from the germline V gene are MDHEN and SYDVKM. Losses at the gene ends were 5 bases for V and 5 bases for J; bases not matched to a gene: 2. The CDR3 contains 12 residues.

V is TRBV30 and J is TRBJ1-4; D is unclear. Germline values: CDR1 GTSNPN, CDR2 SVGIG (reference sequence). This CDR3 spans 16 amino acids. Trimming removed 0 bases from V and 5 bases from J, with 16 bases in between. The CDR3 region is CAWSVGIVRQNEKLFF. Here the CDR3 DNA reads TGTGCCTGGAGTGTAGGAATAGTGAGGCAGAATGAAAAACTGTTTTTT. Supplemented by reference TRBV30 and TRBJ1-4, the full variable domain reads SQTIHQWPATLVQPVGSPLSLECTVEGTSNPNLYWYRQAAGRGLQLLFYSVGIGQISSEVPQNLSASRPQDRQFILSSKKLLLSDSGFYLCAWSVGIVRQNEKLFFGSGTQLSVL.